The present entry profiles one TCR beta chain with its context. This record belongs to a study of Ad26.COV2.S vaccination and SARS-CoV-2 variants. Treatment in this sample: 19 received Ad26.COV2.S at low or high dose, single or two shots; about five received placebo; per-sample allocation not given. Day 63 after the first injection of vaccine or placebo was the sampling time. Wuhan-strain SARS-CoV-2 spike was expressed by the Ad26 vector that made up the vaccine. The germline V gene has CDR1 MRHNA and CDR2 SNTAGT. J lost 9 bases, V lost 3 bases, and 6 bases had no gene match. The CDR3 extends over 15 amino acids. Clones were sequenced by immunoSEQ multiplex PCR, and TCRdb holds only the in-frame ones, with some missing. The sample includes hundreds of thousands of clones, around 86% of them seen just once.

This sample comprised peripheral blood, obtained in a trial of Ad26.COV2.S vaccine versus placebo. The genes are TRBV6-4 and TRBJ1-6, with 9 bases that match TRBD1. The clonotype comes from a person between 18 and 65 years old who received the Ad26.COV2.S COVID-19 vaccine or a placebo. CDR3 nucleotides: TGTGCCAGCAGTGAGGTCGGGACAGGGATTTCACCCCTCCACTTT. This codes for CASSEVGTGISPLHF.